In this sample, the clone carrying this T cell receptor (beta chain) turned up a few times. These data originate in a study of blood T cell repertoires in COVID-19. Study context: From T cells, B-cell-depleted T cells, or PBMCs came the material, which was cDNA or gDNA.

In the source study's methods: It was from reference gene primer amplification that nucleated cell counts were estimated. Clones were sequenced by immunoSEQ multiplex PCR, and TCRdb holds only the in-frame ones, with some missing. V, J and clone size were drawn from that table, and D and trimming were deduced from the DNA. The sample carries around 52,000 clones, about 83% recorded once. The length of the CDR3 is 16 residues. CDR1 MNHNS and CDR2 SASEGT come from the germline V gene. V lost 3 bases and J lost 7; bases outside the gene matches: 9. This clonotype originated in a human donor in a cohort sampled during active COVID-19. This chain connects TRBV6-1 to TRBJ1-5; 10 bases align to TRBD1. Input material: peripheral blood. The chain's CDR3 is CASSDPAGQGSQPQHF. As DNA, the CDR3 is TGTGCCAGCAGTGACCCTGCGGGACAGGGGAGCCAGCCCCAGCATTTT.